This T cell receptor (beta chain) was obtained from a study of T cell responses to AZD1222 COVID-19 vaccine. Study findings and constraints: Nearly half of spike-specific TCRs reportedly target unmutated variant regions. There were mostly white British donors and more females than males, and clonal diversity was possibly underestimated. At study baseline, merely several AZD1222 recipients were seropositive.

Clones were read by immunoSEQ multiplex PCR, and TCRdb kept only the in-frame ones, dropping some. The sample yields 35,000 or so clones, 85% to 90% seen once. Germline V CDR1 and CDR2: SGHTA, FQGNSA. The CDR3 totals 12 residues. Trimming removed 5 bases from V and 6 bases from J, with 11 bases in between. Comment on this clone: As yet, its antigen is unknown.

This sample comprised peripheral blood, obtained on day 0 of AZD1222 vaccination. This sequence was found in an adult in good health. The chain is built from TRBV7-2 and TRBJ2-7; a possible D gene is TRBD2 (5 bases). The CDR3 spells CASSRTRVEQYF. CDR3 DNA: TGTGCCAGCAGCCGGACTCGGGTCGAGCAGTACTTC.